A single TCR beta chain is shown here with its context. Its specificity is not known. The record originates from a study of breast tumors, draining lymph nodes, adjacent tissues. Trimming removed 0 bases from V and 4 bases from J, with 9 bases in between. This CDR3 comprises 14 residues. Germline-derived CDR1 and CDR2 are MGHRA and YSYEKL. Study results and limitations: Data fit most tumor T cells coming from lymph node, expanding in tumor. The lymph node origin of tumor T cells was framed as consistent with a hypothesis, not demonstrated.

MiXCR was run by TCRdb on the multiplex PCR reads, yielding one entry per CDR3 protein. The sample holds more than 50,000 distinct CDR3 sequences, around two fifths seen once. What was sequenced was breast tumor tissue. The clonotype comes from a female donor with breast cancer. Some clones in this sample may be carry-over from other donors' samples. The rearrangement uses TRBV4-1 and TRBJ2-5; D tentatively fits TRBD1 or TRBD2 (5 bases each). The CDR3 DNA is TGCGCCAGCAGCCAAGAGGGGGAAGGAGAGACCCAGTACTTC. This translates into CASSQEGEGETQYF.